These T cell receptor beta chains were read from a single sample in a study of blood T cells in healthy people across ages. TCRdb fed the 5' RACE reads into MiXCR, producing one record per CDR3 protein. The data show about 630,000 distinct CDR3 sequences, 20% to 25% seen once. Specimen: blood. The receptor source for this set is a man aged 70-80 years in good health. Both conserved end residues are part of each CDR3. Each record gives: CDR3 DNA, CDR3 protein, D gene, J gene, clone size, V gene. A D gene is named only where the DNA matches it firmly. Size is omitted from some rows. Given values are once, few, many or a class for expanded clones.

CDR3nt: TGCGCCAGCAGCCACGAAGGGGGCATTCAGTACTTC
CDR3aa: CASSHEGGIQYF
d_gene: NA
j_gene: TRBJ2-4
abundance: few
v_gene: TRBV5-1

CDR3nt: TGTGCCAGCAGTCCGGGACTAGCGGCCGGGAATGAGCAGTTCTTC
CDR3aa: CASSPGLAAGNEQFF
d_gene: TRBD2
j_gene: TRBJ2-1
abundance: few
v_gene: TRBV12-3/TRBV12-4

CDR3nt: TGTGCCAGCAGCTCCCGATACACCTACGAGCAGTACTTC
CDR3aa: CASSSRYTYEQYF
d_gene: NA
j_gene: TRBJ2-7
abundance: NA
v_gene: TRBV7-9

CDR3nt: TGTGCCAGCAGCCTCGGACTCCACTACGAGCAGTACTTC
CDR3aa: CASSLGLHYEQYF
d_gene: NA
j_gene: TRBJ2-7
abundance: few
v_gene: TRBV12-3/TRBV12-4

CDR3nt: TGCGCCAGCAGCCAAATAGCGGGAGGAGATGATACGCAGTATTTT
CDR3aa: CASSQIAGGDDTQYF
d_gene: TRBD2
j_gene: TRBJ2-3
abundance: few
v_gene: TRBV5-1

CDR3nt: TGTGCCAGCAGCATGACTAGCGGGAGGCCTATGGGTGAGCAGTTCTTC
CDR3aa: CASSMTSGRPMGEQFF
d_gene: TRBD2
j_gene: TRBJ2-1
abundance: few
v_gene: TRBV7-3

CDR3nt: TGCGCCAGCAGCTTGGACGGACAGGGGAACTACGAGCAGTACTTC
CDR3aa: CASSLDGQGNYEQYF
d_gene: TRBD1
j_gene: TRBJ2-7
abundance: few
v_gene: TRBV5-1

CDR3nt: TGTGCCAGCAGCCAACCTGGGGGGAGAAAAGAGACCCAGTACTTC
CDR3aa: CASSQPGGRKETQYF
d_gene: NA
j_gene: TRBJ2-5
abundance: NA
v_gene: TRBV3-1

CDR3nt: TGCGCCAGCAGCTTCGGGGGCTCCTATGGCTACACCTTC
CDR3aa: CASSFGGSYGYTF
d_gene: NA
j_gene: TRBJ1-2
abundance: NA
v_gene: TRBV5-1

CDR3nt: TGCAGTGCTTACCTCTCGCGGGGCAGGGGGGGCAATCAGCCCCAGCATTTT
CDR3aa: CSAYLSRGRGGNQPQHF
d_gene: TRBD1
j_gene: TRBJ1-5
abundance: once
v_gene: TRBV20-1

CDR3nt: TGCGCCAGCAGCTCAACTAGCGGGACTAGCGGGAGCGACGAGCAGTACTTC
CDR3aa: CASSSTSGTSGSDEQYF
d_gene: TRBD2
j_gene: TRBJ2-7
abundance: NA
v_gene: TRBV5-1

CDR3nt: TGTGCCAGCACTCCTGGGAGCTACAATGAGCAGTTCTTC
CDR3aa: CASTPGSYNEQFF
d_gene: NA
j_gene: TRBJ2-1
abundance: NA
v_gene: TRBV2

CDR3nt: TGTGCCAGCACTGCGGGAAACACTGAAGCTTTCTTT
CDR3aa: CASTAGNTEAFF
d_gene: NA
j_gene: TRBJ1-1
abundance: few
v_gene: TRBV6-5

CDR3nt: TGCAGTGCTTCTAGCGGGAGCCTCCCATCCAATGAGCAGTTCTTC
CDR3aa: CSASSGSLPSNEQFF
d_gene: TRBD2
j_gene: TRBJ2-1
abundance: many
v_gene: TRBV20-1

CDR3nt: TGTGCCAGCAGCCAGAATATCCTTTACACAGATACGCAGTATTTT
CDR3aa: CASSQNILYTDTQYF
d_gene: NA
j_gene: TRBJ2-3
abundance: NA
v_gene: TRBV7-2

CDR3nt: TGTGCCGCGGGGGACCACAATGAGCAGTTCTTC
CDR3aa: CAAGDHNEQFF
d_gene: TRBD2
j_gene: TRBJ2-1
abundance: many
v_gene: TRBV6-2/TRBV6-3

CDR3nt: TGTGCCAGCAGTCAAGAACAGGGGAGCTCTGGAAACACCATATATTTT
CDR3aa: CASSQEQGSSGNTIYF
d_gene: TRBD1
j_gene: TRBJ1-3
abundance: NA
v_gene: TRBV2

CDR3nt: TGCGCCAGCAGCCTGCGGGATGACACAGATACGCAGTATTTT
CDR3aa: CASSLRDDTDTQYF
d_gene: NA
j_gene: TRBJ2-3
abundance: few
v_gene: TRBV5-1

CDR3nt: TGTGCCAGCAGCCAAGGTCTAGCGGGAGTGTCCTACGAGCAGTACTTC
CDR3aa: CASSQGLAGVSYEQYF
d_gene: TRBD2
j_gene: TRBJ2-7
abundance: few
v_gene: TRBV3-1

CDR3nt: TGTGCCAGCAGCTTAGCCGGGACTAGCGGGAGTGGAGACGAGCAGTACTTC
CDR3aa: CASSLAGTSGSGDEQYF
d_gene: TRBD2
j_gene: TRBJ2-7
abundance: NA
v_gene: TRBV7-9

CDR3nt: TGTGCCAGCAGTTTCCCTAGAACCGAGGAGACCCAGTACTTC
CDR3aa: CASSFPRTEETQYF
d_gene: NA
j_gene: TRBJ2-5
abundance: few
v_gene: TRBV12-3/TRBV12-4

CDR3nt: TGTGCCAGTAGTATAGATCCTGGGACAAGACAAGAGACCCAGTACTTC
CDR3aa: CASSIDPGTRQETQYF
d_gene: NA
j_gene: TRBJ2-5
abundance: NA
v_gene: TRBV19

CDR3nt: TGTGCCAGCAGTGAAGGACAGTGGAGCTCCTACAATGGGCAGTTCTTC
CDR3aa: CASSEGQWSSYNGQFF
d_gene: NA
j_gene: TRBJ2-1
abundance: NA
v_gene: TRBV6-1

CDR3nt: TGTGCCAGCAGCGAGGGGGGAGGCGCCTACAATGGGCAGTTCTTC
CDR3aa: CASSEGGGAYNGQFF
d_gene: NA
j_gene: TRBJ2-1
abundance: NA
v_gene: TRBV7-2

CDR3nt: TGCGCCAGCAGCCAAGCCCAAAGGGCGAATGAAAAACTGTTTTTT
CDR3aa: CASSQAQRANEKLFF
d_gene: NA
j_gene: TRBJ1-4
abundance: NA
v_gene: TRBV4-1

CDR3nt: TGTGCCAGCAGCTTTTCCGGGTCCATCTCTGGAAACACCATATATTTT
CDR3aa: CASSFSGSISGNTIYF
d_gene: NA
j_gene: TRBJ1-3
abundance: NA
v_gene: TRBV7-9

CDR3nt: TGTGCTTCCCAGATCGGATTCGACTATGGCTACACCTTC
CDR3aa: CASQIGFDYGYTF
d_gene: NA
j_gene: TRBJ1-2
abundance: few
v_gene: TRBV6-1

CDR3nt: TGCGCCAGCAGCCAGTTAGCGGGAGTGGGCAATGAGCAGTTCTTC
CDR3aa: CASSQLAGVGNEQFF
d_gene: TRBD2
j_gene: TRBJ2-1
abundance: NA
v_gene: TRBV4-1

CDR3nt: TGCGCCAGCAGCACTAGCGGCGGTGGGGAGACCCAGTACTTC
CDR3aa: CASSTSGGGETQYF
d_gene: TRBD2
j_gene: TRBJ2-5
abundance: few
v_gene: TRBV5-1

CDR3nt: TGTGCCAGCAGCGTCGGGACTAGCCGTAGGACAGATACGCAGTATTTT
CDR3aa: CASSVGTSRRTDTQYF
d_gene: TRBD2
j_gene: TRBJ2-3
abundance: NA
v_gene: TRBV28